Reported below is one T cell receptor beta chain. The protocol was immunoSEQ multiplex PCR, while the TCRdb copy is restricted to in-frame clones and leaves out a portion. Of about 81,000 clones listed, 84% are singletons. The record originates from a study of identifying expanded T cells in peripheral blood. Trimming removed 4 bases at V and 1 base at J, with 12 bases between. This CDR3 spans 15 amino acids. Germline CDR1 reads LGHNA; CDR2 reads YNFKEQ. This TCR came from a person aged 18-70 years in good health. The rearrangement joins TRBV4-2 to TRBJ2-3; D ambiguous. Sequencing was carried out using blood. For the CDR3, the DNA is TGTGCCAGCAGCCCCCGGATGGGCGGCACAGATACGCAGTATTTT. Translated: CASSPRMGGTDTQYF.